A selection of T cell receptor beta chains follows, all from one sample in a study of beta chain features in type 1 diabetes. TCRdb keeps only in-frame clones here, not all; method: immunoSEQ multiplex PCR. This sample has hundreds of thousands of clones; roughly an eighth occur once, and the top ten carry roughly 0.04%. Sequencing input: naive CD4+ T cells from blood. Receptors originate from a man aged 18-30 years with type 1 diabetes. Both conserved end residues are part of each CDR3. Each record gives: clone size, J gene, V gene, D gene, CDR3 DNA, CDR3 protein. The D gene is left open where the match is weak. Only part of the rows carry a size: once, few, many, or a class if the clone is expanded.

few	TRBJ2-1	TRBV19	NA	TGTGCCAGTAGTATACCCGGGACGGAGTACAATGAGCAGTTCTTC	CASSIPGTEYNEQFF
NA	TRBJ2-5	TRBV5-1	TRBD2	TGCGCCAGCAGCGCCCCGGGACTAGGAGAGACCCAGTACTTC	CASSAPGLGETQYF
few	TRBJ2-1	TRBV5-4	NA	TGTGCCAGCAGCTTTGAGGGTATCTACAATGAGCAGTTCTTC	CASSFEGIYNEQFF
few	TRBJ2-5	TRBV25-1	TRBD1	TGTGCCAGCAGTGAATACAGGGGGGAGACCCAGTACTTC	CASSEYRGETQYF
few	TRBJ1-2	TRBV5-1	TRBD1	TGCGCCAGCAGAGGGACAGCCGACAACTATGGCTACACCTTC	CASRGTADNYGYTF
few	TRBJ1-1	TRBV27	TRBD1	TGTGCCAGCACCGGGACAGGGGGTCTGACTGAAGCTTTCTTT	CASTGTGGLTEAFF
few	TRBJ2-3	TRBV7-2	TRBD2	TGTGCCAGCAGCTCGCAGCGGGGGATGGCAGATACGCAGTATTTT	CASSSQRGMADTQYF
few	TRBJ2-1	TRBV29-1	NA	TGCAGCGTCCAGCCGGGCCCCTACAATGAGCAGTTCTTC	CSVQPGPYNEQFF
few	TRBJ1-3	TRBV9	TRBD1	TGTGCCAGCAGCACCGGGACAGGGGTGTTCGGAAACACCATATATTTT	CASSTGTGVFGNTIYF
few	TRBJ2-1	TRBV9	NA	TGTGCCAGCAGCGTATCTGGGAATGAGCAGTTCTTC	CASSVSGNEQFF
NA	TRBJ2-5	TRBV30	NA	TGTGCCTGGAGGGCACAGGATGGCAAGACCCAGTACTTC	CAWRAQDGKTQYF
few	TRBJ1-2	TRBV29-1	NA	TGCAGCGTTGAGGGGGGCGCTTGGGGCTACACCTTC	CSVEGGAWGYTF
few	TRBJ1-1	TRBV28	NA	TGTGCCAGCAGCGGGACTGAAGCTTTCTTT	CASSGTEAFF
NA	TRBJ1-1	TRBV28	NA	TGTGCCAGCAGTCTAATGCCAACGAACACTGAAGCTTTCTTT	CASSLMPTNTEAFF
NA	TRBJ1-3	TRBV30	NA	TGTGCCTGGCTGCGGGCGGACACCATATATTTT	CAWLRADTIYF
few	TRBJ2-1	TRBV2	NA	TGTGCCAGCCTTCTCAGCGATGAGCAGTTCTTC	CASLLSDEQFF
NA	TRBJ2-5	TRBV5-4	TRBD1	TGTGCCAGCAGCTACACAGGGGCCATTCACGAGACCCAGTACTTC	CASSYTGAIHETQYF
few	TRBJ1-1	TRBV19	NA	TGTGCCAGTAGTTTTTTCGAGGGCCAAGAAGCTTTCTTT	CASSFFEGQEAFF
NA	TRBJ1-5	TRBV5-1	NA	TGCGCCAGCAGCTTGGTATCGGGGGATAGCAATCAGCCCCAGCATTTT	CASSLVSGDSNQPQHF
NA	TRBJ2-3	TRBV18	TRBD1	TGTGCCAGCTCACCGGGACAGCTCACAGATACGCAGTATTTT	CASSPGQLTDTQYF
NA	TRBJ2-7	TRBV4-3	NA	TGCGCCAGCGGCCGACAAGCCTACGAGCAGTACTTC	CASGRQAYEQYF
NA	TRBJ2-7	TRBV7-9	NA	TGTGCCAGCAGCTCCCGACAGAGCTCCTACGAGCAGTACTTC	CASSSRQSSYEQYF
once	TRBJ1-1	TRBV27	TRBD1	TGTGCCAGCACCGGACAGGCGGGGGGTGAAGCTTTCTTT	CASTGQAGGEAFF
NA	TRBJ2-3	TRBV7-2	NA	TGTGCCAGCAGCTTAGCGCTTCCCACTAGCACAGATACGCAGTATTTT	CASSLALPTSTDTQYF
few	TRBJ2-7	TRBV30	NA	TGTGCCTGCCGTGGCCAGCAGGGGTTAAGGCCAGCTCGAGAGAAAAGCTCCTACGAGCAGTACTTC	CACRGQQGLRPAREKSSYEQYF
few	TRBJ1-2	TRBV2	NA	TGTGCCAGCAGTGAAATTCGGGTAAACTATGGCTACACCTTC	CASSEIRVNYGYTF
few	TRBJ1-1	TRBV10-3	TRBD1	TGTGCCATCAGTGACTTGGGGACAGGAGGCTCTGAAGCTTTCTTT	CAISDLGTGGSEAFF
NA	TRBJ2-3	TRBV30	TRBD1	TGTGCCTTCAAGCGGGACAGGGAAACAGATACGCAGTATTTT	CAFKRDRETDTQYF
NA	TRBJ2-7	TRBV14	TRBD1	TGTGCCAGCAGCCAAGAGCCCCCGGGACAGGTCTCCTACGAGCAGTACTTC	CASSQEPPGQVSYEQYF
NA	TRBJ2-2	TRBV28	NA	TGTGCCAGCAGCCCTCCGGGGAGCCGGACCGGGGAGCTGTTTTTT	CASSPPGSRTGELFF
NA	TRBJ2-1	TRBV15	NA	TGTGCCACCAGCTTCGGAGACAGGTACAATGAGCAGTTCTTC	CATSFGDRYNEQFF
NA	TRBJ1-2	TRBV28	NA	TGTGCCAGCAGTTTAGACAGGCGAAACTATGGCTACACCTTC	CASSLDRRNYGYTF
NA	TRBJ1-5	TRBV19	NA	TGTGCCAGTAGTCACCCAGGGACGAGCAATCAGCCCCAGCATTTT	CASSHPGTSNQPQHF
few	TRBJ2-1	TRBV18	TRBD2	TGTGCCAGCTCACCTTCGACTAGCCGCTTCTCCTACAATGAGCAGTTCTTC	CASSPSTSRFSYNEQFF
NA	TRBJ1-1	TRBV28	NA	TGTGCCAGCATCCCCGGACAGAGGACTGAAGCTTTCTTT	CASIPGQRTEAFF
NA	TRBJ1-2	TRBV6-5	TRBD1	TGTGCCAGCAGTCCCGGGACAGACTATGGCTACACCTTC	CASSPGTDYGYTF
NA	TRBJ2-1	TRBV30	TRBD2	TGTGCCTGGACCGTGACTAGCGGGGGGGTACTAGATGAGCAGTTCTTC	CAWTVTSGGVLDEQFF
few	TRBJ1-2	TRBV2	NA	TGTGCCAGCTTTAGCTCGAACTATGGCTACACCTTC	CASFSSNYGYTF
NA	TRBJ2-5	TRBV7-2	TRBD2	TGTGCCAGCAGCTTAATGACTAGCGAAGAGACCCAGTACTTC	CASSLMTSEETQYF
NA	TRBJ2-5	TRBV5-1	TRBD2	TGCGCCAGCAGCTTCTCCGGGACTAGAGAAGAGACCCAGTACTTC	CASSFSGTREETQYF
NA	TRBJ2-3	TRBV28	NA	TGTGCCAGCAGAGAGGCTAGCACAGATACGCAGTATTTT	CASREASTDTQYF
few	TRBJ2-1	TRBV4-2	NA	TGTGCCAGCAGCCCTCAAAGGGGGTTATCCTACAATGAGCAGTTCTTC	CASSPQRGLSYNEQFF
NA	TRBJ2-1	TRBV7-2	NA	TGTGCCAGCAGCTTTTTCTGGTCGGGTCGAGGAAATTCCTACAATGAGCAGTTCTTC	CASSFFWSGRGNSYNEQFF
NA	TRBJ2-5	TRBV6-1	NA	TGTGCCACCAGGGGTAGGGAGACCCAGTACTTC	CATRGRETQYF
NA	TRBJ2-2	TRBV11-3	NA	TGTGCCAGCAGCTTAGATCGAGGGGTGAACACCGGGGAGCTGTTTTTT	CASSLDRGVNTGELFF
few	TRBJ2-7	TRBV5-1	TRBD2	TGCGCCAGCAGCTTGGAAATCGGGACTAGCGGGCCCCTGGAGCAGTACTTC	CASSLEIGTSGPLEQYF
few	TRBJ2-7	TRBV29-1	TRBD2	TGCAGCGTTGGTAGCGGGACCTACGAGCAGTACTTC	CSVGSGTYEQYF
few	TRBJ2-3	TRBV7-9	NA	TGTGCCAGCAGCACCGGACAGCTGGCGCAGTATTTT	CASSTGQLAQYF
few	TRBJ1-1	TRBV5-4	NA	TGTGCCAGCAGCTTGGGACCGCTGGGAGTGGGCACTGAAGCTTTCTTT	CASSLGPLGVGTEAFF
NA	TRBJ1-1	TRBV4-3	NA	TGCGCCAGCAGCGACCGGGATCTCGTCACTGAAGCTTTCTTT	CASSDRDLVTEAFF
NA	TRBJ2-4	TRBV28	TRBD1	TGTGCCAGCAGTTTGGGACAGGACAAAAACATTCAGTACTTC	CASSLGQDKNIQYF
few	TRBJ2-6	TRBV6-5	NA	TGTGCCAGCAGTTACAAGGGCTCTGGGGCCAACGTCCTGACTTTC	CASSYKGSGANVLTF
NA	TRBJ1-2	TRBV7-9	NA	TGTGCCAGCAACAGGGACGGAATCTTCTATGGCTACACCTTC	CASNRDGIFYGYTF
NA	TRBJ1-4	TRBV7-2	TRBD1	TGTGCCAGCAGCGGGGCCGGGACAGTAGGCGAAAAACTGTTTTTT	CASSGAGTVGEKLFF
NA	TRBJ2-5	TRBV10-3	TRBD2	TGTGCCATCAGTGACGGGACTAGCGTAGAGACCCAGTACTTC	CAISDGTSVETQYF